The entry below describes one T cell receptor beta chain. An end of the junction differs from the germline gene, which may be a read error. This record comes from a study of blood T cells in healthy people across ages. A J-beta primer mix and a sample-barcoded 5' primer were used in a second PCR of roughly 7 to 12 cycles. TCRdb analysed the 5' RACE reads with MiXCR anew, one entry per CDR3 protein. The table includes roughly 700,000 distinct CDR3 sequences, 20% to 25% detected once. The CDR3 has 14 residues. Isolated per sample were at least 7 million PBMCs. This sample was shared with a second study, whose subject was T cells of mothers and their children. That study reports: Samples were obtained from a few healthy Caucasian mothers and their six children.

The sequence came from a boy aged 5 to 17 in good health. Specimen: blood. The rearrangement joins TRBV12-3 or TRBV12-4 to TRBJ2-7, with D perhaps matching TRBD1 or TRBD2 (6 bases each). The CDR3 DNA sequence: TGTGCCAGCAAAGAAATAGGGGGGCTCGACGAGCGGTACTTC. Its protein product is CASKEIGGLDERYF.